This T cell receptor (beta chain) appears in the sequencing data of a study of a mutant IDH1 vaccine in newly diagnosed glioma. Study background: Vaccines were begun 4-6 weeks after radiotherapy alone, or with temozolomide cycles. Previous care, which was radiotherapy, temozolomide, or both, most often involved both.

The method was immunoSEQ multiplex PCR; TCRdb's version includes in-frame clones alone and lacks a portion of them. The sample shows around 61,000 clones, 70% to 85% of them seen only once. Sample time point: week 47, end of study. Each dose of the vaccine consisted of 300 ug of mutant IDH1 20-mer peptide, with topical imiquimod. As regards this clone: Antigen specificity is unknown. The junction does not match germline at one end; this may be a read error.

The CDR3 runs 16 residues. Per the germline V gene, CDR1 is SSHAT and CDR2 is FNYEAQ (reference sequence). The receptor was derived from a man over 45 with glioma. The V call is TRBV7-7, the J call TRBJ2-5, with a tentative D call TRBD2 (6 bases). The material sequenced was PBMCs, taken from a glioma patient whose treatment included an IDH1 peptide vaccine. CDR3 bases: TGTGCTAGCAGCTTAGGTACTCGACGGGGAGGAGAGACCCAGTACTTC. Amino acids: CASSLGTRRGGETQYF.